This TCR beta chain comes out of a study of T-cell reconstitution after alpha-beta-depleted transplantation in children. Molecular barcoding with unique molecular identifiers was used for the TCRbeta library. TCRdb independently ran MiXCR on the PCR reads; one entry per CDR3 protein. The sample lists approximately 240,000 distinct CDR3 sequences; approximately 9.9% were seen once. V dropped 3 bases and J dropped 1 base, with 6 bases sitting between them. The CDR3 is 13 amino acids. Many counts were recorded for this clonotype. This TCR was recovered from a human donor who donated a stem cell graft to a child with SCID. Sample: PBMCs from the stem cell graft donor, taken from the stem cell graft. The rearrangement uses TRBV12-3 or TRBV12-4 and TRBJ1-1; no reliable D call. The CDR3 coding sequence is TGTGCCAGCAGTTTGCAGACGAACACTGAAGCTTTCTTT. It is translated as CASSLQTNTEAFF.